One T cell receptor (beta chain) is described in this entry. Its antigen is unknown. Base qualities are not at hand, and no much larger clone is one base apart. The data stem from a study of blood T cell repertoires in COVID-19 (dated by TCRdb to 2018 to 2020). For context, the study as a whole: Samples covering the acute and convalescent phases of COVID-19 were provided by collaborators in the United States, Italy and Spain. The material from the prospective study consisted of cDNA or gDNA derived from T cells, B-cell-depleted T cells, or PBMCs. The dataset comprised deeply sampled blood TCRbeta repertoires from subjects exposed to, actively infected with, or recovered from COVID-19. The repertoires were made available in a free public database intended to serve as a resource for research on the immune response to SARS-CoV-2. The samples were drawn from two sources: the first 160 participants of the ongoing ImmuneRACE study, and over 1,000 subjects contributed by 6 global collaborators. Nearly every sample came with metadata listing a de-identified subject ID, COVID-19 status, age in years and sex. HLA class I and class II types, where available, came from metadata supplied by the sample provider rather than from assay-based typing.

What the authors observed across the whole study: The quantity of clinical and demographic metadata differed by source and by participant and was supplied without curation.

Collaborating institutions collected whole blood in K2EDTA tubes following their own protocols. For TCRbeta analysis, collaborators shipped samples in one of three forms: frozen whole blood, isolated PBMCs, or DNA extracted from either of those sample types. From its cysteine to its phenylalanine, the CDR3 spans 15 amino acids. Only the CDR3 DNA is retained, 45 bases long and in frame from the first base. CDR1 is given as LNHDA and CDR2 as SQIVND, both from the germline V gene (reference sequence). At the junction V is shortened by 4 bases and J by 4 bases; bases outside the gene matches: 7. The immunoSEQ Assay, a bias-controlled multiplex PCR, was used to amplify TCRbeta CDR3 regions from genomic DNA. As for the original processing: The number of nucleated cells in each sample was estimated from the amplification of reference gene primers within the assay. To quantify the absolute abundance of each unique TCRbeta CDR3 rearrangement, sequence reads were collapsed and filtered. For each sample, productive Simpson clonality was calculated by taking the square root of Simpson's diversity index across productive rearrangements. In TCRdb, the immuneACCESS table is reduced to in-frame sequences with V and J assigned. These tables do not hold every clone; where another copy was compared, an unresolved V gene accounts for under half, and the others remain unexplained. D and trimming come from the DNA, and the V and J calls and clone size come from that table. This sample is represented by 55,000 to 75,000 clones; roughly 90% of them were singletons. Of the sample, approximately 1.5% is held by the ten largest clones.

Recombination joined TRBV19 with TRBJ1-2; 9 nucleotides in the junction match TRBD1. The sequenced sample consisted of peripheral blood. The TCR was taken from a man in his sixties with acute or convalescent COVID-19. This receptor has the CDR3 CASSTGQGSLYGYTF. The nucleotide sequence reads as follows: TGTGCCAGTAGTACCGGACAGGGGAGCCTCTATGGCTACACCTTC.